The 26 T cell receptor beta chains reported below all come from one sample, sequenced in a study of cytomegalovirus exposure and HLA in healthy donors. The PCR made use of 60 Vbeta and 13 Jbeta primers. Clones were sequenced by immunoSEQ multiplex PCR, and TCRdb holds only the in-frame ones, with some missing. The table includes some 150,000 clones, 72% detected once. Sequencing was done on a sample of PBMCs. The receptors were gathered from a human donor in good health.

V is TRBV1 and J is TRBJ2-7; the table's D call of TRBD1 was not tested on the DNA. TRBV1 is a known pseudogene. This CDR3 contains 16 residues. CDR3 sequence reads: CTSSQDPTGGSYEQYF. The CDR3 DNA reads TGCACCAGCAGCCAAGATCCTACAGGGGGATCCTACGAGCAGTACTTC.

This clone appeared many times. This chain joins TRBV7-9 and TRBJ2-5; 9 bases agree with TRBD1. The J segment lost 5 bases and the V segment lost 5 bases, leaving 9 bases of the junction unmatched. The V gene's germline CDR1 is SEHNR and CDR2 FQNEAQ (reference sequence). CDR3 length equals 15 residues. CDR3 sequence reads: CASSPPYRGQETQYF. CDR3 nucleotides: TGTGCCAGCAGCCCCCCCTACAGGGGGCAGGAGACCCAGTACTTC.

The CDR3 coding sequence is TGTGCCAGCGCCACGGGCTCCTATAATTCACCCCTCCACTTT. Translation gives CASATGSYNSPLHF. The V call is TRBV25-1, the J call TRBJ1-6; no clear D gene. V lost 8 bases and J 0 bases, leaving 8 bases between the germline ends. The CDR3 length is 14 residues. Per germline, CDR1 MGHDK and CDR2 SYGVNS.

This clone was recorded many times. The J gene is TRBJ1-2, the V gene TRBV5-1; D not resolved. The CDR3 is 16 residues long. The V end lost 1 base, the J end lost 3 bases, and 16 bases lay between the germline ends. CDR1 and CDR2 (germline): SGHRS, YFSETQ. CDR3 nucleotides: TGCGCCAGCAGCTTGACAGTATCCTATGGCGACTATGGCTACACCTTC. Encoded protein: CASSLTVSYGDYGYTF.

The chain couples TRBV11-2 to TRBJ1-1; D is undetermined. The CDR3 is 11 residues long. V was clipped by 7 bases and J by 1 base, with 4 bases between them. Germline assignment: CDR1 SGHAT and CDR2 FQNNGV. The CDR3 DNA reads TGTGCCAGCACCAGGAACACTGAAGCTTTCTTT. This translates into CASTRNTEAFF.

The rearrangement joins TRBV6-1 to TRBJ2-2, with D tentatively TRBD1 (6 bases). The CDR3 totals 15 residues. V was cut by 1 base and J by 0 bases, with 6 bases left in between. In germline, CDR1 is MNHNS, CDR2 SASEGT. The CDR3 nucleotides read TGTGCCAGCAGTGAAGGGACAGCGAACACCGGGGAGCTGTTTTTT. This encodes CASSEGTANTGELFF.

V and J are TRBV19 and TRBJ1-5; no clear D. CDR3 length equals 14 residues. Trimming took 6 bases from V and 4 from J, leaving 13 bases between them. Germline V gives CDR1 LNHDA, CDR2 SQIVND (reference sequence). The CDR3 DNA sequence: TGTGCCAGTAGCATGGTCCAGGTAAATCAGCCCCAGCATTTT. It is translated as CASSMVQVNQPQHF.

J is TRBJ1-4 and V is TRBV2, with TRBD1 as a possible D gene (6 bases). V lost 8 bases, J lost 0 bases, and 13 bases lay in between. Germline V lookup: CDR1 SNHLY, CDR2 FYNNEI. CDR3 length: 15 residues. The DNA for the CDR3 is TGTGCCAGCGCCCCTAGACAGGCAACTAATGAAAAACTGTTTTTT. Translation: CASAPRQATNEKLFF.

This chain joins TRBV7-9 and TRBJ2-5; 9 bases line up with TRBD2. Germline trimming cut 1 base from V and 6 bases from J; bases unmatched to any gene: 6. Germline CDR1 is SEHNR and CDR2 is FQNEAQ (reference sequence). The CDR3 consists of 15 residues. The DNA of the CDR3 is TGTGCCAGCAGCTTAGATGGGCTAGCGGGGAAGACCCAGTACTTC. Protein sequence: CASSLDGLAGKTQYF.

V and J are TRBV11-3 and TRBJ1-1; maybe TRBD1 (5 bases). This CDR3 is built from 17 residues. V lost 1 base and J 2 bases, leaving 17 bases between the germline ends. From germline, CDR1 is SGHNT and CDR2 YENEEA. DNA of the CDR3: TGTGCCAGCAGCTTAGGACTTGGGGAGGGGAGAAACACTGAAGCTTTCTTT. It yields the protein CASSLGLGEGRNTEAFF.

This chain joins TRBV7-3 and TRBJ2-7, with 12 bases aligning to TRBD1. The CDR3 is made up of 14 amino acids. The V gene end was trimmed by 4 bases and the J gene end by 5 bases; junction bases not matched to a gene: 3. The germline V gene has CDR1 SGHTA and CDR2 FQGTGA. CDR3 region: CASSSGTGGNEQYF. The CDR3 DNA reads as TGTGCCAGCAGCTCCGGGACAGGGGGCAACGAGCAGTACTTC.

The CDR3, as DNA: TGTGCCAGTAGCTCCCGGGGGGACCGCGGATTGAACACTGAAGCTTTCTTT. This encodes CASSSRGDRGLNTEAFF. The J gene is TRBJ1-1, the V gene TRBV19; possible D gene TRBD1, 5 bases. This CDR3 contains 17 residues. With 6 bases removed from V and 0 bases from J, the gap between germline ends came to 20 bases. Germline CDR1 LNHDA, CDR2 SQIVND (reference sequence).

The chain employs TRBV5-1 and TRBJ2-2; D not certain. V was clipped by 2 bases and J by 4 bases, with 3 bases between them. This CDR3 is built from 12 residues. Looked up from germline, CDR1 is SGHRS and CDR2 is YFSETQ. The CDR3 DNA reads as TGCGCCAGCAGCTTCCGCACCGGGGAGCTGTTTTTT. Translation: CASSFRTGELFF.

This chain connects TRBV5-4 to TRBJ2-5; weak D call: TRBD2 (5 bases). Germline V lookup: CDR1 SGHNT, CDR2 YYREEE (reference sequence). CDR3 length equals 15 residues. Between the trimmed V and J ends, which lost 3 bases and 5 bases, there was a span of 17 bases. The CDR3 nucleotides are TGTGCCAGCAGCTATAGTTGGGGAGAAGGCGAGACCCAGTACTTC. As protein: CASSYSWGEGETQYF.

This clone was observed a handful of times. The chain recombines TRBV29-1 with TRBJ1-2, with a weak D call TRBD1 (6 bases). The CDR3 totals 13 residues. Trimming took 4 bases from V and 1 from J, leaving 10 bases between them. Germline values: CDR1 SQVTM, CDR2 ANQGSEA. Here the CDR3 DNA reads TGCAGCGTTGGGCAGGGGCTTAACTATGGCTACACCTTC. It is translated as CSVGQGLNYGYTF. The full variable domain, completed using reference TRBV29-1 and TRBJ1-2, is SAVISQKPSRDICQRGTSLTIQCQVDSQVTMMFWYRQQPGQSLTLIATANQGSEATYESGFVIDKFPISRPNLTFSTLTVSNMSPEDSSIYLCSVGQGLNYGYTFGSGTRLTVV.

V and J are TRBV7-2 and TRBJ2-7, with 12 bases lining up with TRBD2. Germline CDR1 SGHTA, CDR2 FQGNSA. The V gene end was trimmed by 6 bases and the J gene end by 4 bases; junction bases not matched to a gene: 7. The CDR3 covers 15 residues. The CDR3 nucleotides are TGTGCCAGCAGAACCCCTAGCGGGGGGGCTTACGAGCAGTACTTC. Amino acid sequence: CASRTPSGGAYEQYF.

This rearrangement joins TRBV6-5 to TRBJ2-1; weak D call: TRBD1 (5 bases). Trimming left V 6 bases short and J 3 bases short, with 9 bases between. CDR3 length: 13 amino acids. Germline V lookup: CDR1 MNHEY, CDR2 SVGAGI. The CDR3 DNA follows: TGTGCCAGCAGCCCCGACAGCTACAATGAGCAGTTCTTC. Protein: CASSPDSYNEQFF.

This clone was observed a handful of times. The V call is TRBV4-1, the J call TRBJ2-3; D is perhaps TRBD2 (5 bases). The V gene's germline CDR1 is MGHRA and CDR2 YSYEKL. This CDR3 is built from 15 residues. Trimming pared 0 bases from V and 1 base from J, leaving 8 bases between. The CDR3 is CASSQDLAGTDTQYF. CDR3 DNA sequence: TGCGCCAGCAGCCAAGATCTAGCCGGCACAGATACGCAGTATTTT.

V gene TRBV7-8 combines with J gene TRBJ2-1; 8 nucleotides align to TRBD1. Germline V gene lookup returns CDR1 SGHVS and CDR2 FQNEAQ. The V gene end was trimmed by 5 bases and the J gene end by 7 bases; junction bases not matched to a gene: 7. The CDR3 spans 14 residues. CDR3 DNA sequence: TGTGCCAGCAGCCCGCAGGGGGCCAAGAATGAGCAGTTCTTC. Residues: CASSPQGAKNEQFF.

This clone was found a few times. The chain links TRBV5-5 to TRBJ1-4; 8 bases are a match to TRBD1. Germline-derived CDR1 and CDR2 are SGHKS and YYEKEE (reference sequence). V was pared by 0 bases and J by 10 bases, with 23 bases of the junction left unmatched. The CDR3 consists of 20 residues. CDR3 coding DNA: TGTGCCAGCAGCTTGGATCCCGACAGGGGAATGCAGAAAAACAGGGGAAAACTGTTTTTT. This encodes CASSLDPDRGMQKNRGKLFF.

CDR3 nucleotide sequence: TGCGCCAGCAGCTCGCTGGGCTCTAGCACAGATACGCAGTATTTT. It yields the protein CASSSLGSSTDTQYF. This chain connects TRBV5-1 to TRBJ2-3; D gene uncertain. The CDR3 has 15 residues. V lost 3 bases and J lost 0, with 11 bases in between. From germline, CDR1 is SGHRS and CDR2 YFSETQ.

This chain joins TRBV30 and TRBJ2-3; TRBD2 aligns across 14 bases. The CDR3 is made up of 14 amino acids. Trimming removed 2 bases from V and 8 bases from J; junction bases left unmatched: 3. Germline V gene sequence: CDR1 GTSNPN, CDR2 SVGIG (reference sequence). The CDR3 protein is CAWSPTSGGGTQYF. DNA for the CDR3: TGTGCCTGGAGTCCGACTAGCGGGGGGGGTACGCAGTATTTT. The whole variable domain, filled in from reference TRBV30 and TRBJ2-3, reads SQTIHQWPATLVQPVGSPLSLECTVEGTSNPNLYWYRQAAGRGLQLLFYSVGIGQISSEVPQNLSASRPQDRQFILSSKKLLLSDSGFYLCAWSPTSGGGTQYFGPGTRLTVL.

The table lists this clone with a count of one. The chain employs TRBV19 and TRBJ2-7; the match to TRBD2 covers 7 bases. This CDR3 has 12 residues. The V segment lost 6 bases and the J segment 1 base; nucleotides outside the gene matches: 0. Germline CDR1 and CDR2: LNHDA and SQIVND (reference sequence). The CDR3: CASSGGSYEQYF. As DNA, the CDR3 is TGTGCCAGTAGCGGGGGGTCCTACGAGCAGTACTTC.

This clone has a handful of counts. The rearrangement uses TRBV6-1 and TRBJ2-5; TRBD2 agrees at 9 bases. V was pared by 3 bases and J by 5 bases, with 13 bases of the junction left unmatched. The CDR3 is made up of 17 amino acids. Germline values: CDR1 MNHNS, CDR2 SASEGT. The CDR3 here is CASSDPFWRGGGETQYF. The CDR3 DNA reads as TGTGCCAGCAGTGATCCCTTTTGGCGGGGGGGCGGGGAGACCCAGTACTTC.

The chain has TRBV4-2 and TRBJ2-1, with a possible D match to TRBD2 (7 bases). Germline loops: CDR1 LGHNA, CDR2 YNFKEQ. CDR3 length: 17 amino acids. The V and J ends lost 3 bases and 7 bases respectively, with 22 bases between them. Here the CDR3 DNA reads TGTGCCAGCAGCCAGGAGGGGCGGGGGCCAACCGGGAATGAGCAGTTCTTC. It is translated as CASSQEGRGPTGNEQFF.

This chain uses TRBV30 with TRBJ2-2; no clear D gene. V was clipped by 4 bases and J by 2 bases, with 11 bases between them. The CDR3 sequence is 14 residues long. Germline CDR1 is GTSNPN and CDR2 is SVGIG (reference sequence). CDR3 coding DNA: TGTGCCTGGAAGGCACAGATTAACACCGGGGAGCTGTTTTTT. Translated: CAWKAQINTGELFF.